This TCR beta chain was found in a study of T cells in tuberculosis. Study-level information: CD1B tetramers identified T cells specific for mycobacterial lipid GMM.

Generated by immunoSEQ multiplex PCR, the TCRdb table keeps only in-frame clones and is missing some. This sample has 50,000 to 65,000 clones, with approximately 86% found just once. Thawed, overnight-rested PBMC were stained with GMM-loaded CD1B tetramer, viability dye and anti-CD3, then sorted. The lipid loaded on the CD1B tetramers was C32 glucose monomycolate from Rhodococcus equi. PBMC for tetramer sorting were first depleted of CD14-expressing monocytes. Sample: CD1b-GMM tetramer-negative cells sorted from PBMCs. This receptor was identified in an adult woman with latent tuberculosis.

The DNA of the CDR3 is TGTGCCAGCAGTGAAGCGCGGGTTGGAGATACGCAGTATTTT. Translated, it gives CASSEARVGDTQYF. The gene calls are TRBV6-1 and TRBJ2-3, with D perhaps TRBD2 (5 bases). This CDR3 region has 14 residues. V was clipped by 0 bases and J by 5 bases, with 9 bases between them. Germline lookup yields CDR1 MNHNS and CDR2 SASEGT.